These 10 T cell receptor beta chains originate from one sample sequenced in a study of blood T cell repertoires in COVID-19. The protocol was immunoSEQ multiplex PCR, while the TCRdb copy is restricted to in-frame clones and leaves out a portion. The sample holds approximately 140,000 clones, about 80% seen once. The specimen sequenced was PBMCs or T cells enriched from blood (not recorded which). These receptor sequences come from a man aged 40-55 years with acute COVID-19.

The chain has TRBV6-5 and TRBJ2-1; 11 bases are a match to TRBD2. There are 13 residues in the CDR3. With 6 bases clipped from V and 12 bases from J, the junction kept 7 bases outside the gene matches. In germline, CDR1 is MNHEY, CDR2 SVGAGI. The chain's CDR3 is CASRISGGAPQFF. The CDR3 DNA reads TGTGCCAGCAGAATTAGCGGGGGGGCCCCGCAGTTCTTC.

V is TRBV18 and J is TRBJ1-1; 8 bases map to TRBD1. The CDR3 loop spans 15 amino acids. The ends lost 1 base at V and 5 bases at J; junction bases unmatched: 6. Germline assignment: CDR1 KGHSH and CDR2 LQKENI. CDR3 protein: CASSPLDRVGTEAFF. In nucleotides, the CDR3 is TGTGCCAGCTCACCACTGGACAGGGTTGGAACTGAAGCTTTCTTT.

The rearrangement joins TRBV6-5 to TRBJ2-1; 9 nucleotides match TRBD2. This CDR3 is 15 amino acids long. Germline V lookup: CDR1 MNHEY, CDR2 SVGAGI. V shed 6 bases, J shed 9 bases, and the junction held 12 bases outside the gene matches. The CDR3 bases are TGTGCCAGCAGCCCACTAGGGCTAGCGGGAAGTGAGCAGTTCTTC. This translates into CASSPLGLAGSEQFF.

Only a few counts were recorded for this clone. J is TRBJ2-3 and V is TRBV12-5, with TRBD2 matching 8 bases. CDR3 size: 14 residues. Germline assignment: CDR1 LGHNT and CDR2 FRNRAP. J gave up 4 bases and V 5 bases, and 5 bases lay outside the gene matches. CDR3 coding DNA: TGTGCTAGTGGTCGGGGACTAGAATCAGATACGCAGTATTTT. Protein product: CASGRGLESDTQYF. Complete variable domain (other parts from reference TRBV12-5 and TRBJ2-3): DARVTQTPRHKVTEMGQEVTMRCQPILGHNTVFWYRQTMMQGLELLAYFRNRAPLDDSGMPKDRFSAEMPDATLATLKIQPSEPRDSAVYFCASGRGLESDTQYFGPGTRLTVL.

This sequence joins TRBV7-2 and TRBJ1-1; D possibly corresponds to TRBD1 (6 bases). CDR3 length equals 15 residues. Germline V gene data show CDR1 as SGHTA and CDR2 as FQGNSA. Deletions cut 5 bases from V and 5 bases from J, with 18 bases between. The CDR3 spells CASSPGWSRGTEAFF. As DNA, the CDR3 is TGTGCCAGCAGCCCGGGGTGGTCGAGGGGGACTGAAGCTTTCTTT.

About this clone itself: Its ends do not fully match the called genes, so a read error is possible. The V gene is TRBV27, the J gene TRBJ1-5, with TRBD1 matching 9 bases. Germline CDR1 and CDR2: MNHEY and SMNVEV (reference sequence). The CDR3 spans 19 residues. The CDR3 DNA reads TGTGCAAGCAGTATTACTGGCGTGCGGACAGGGGTATACAATCAGCCCCAGCATTTT. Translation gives CASSITGVRTGVYNQPQHF.

CDR3 residues: CASSPRVAGAGVGTDTQYF. DNA for the CDR3: TGTGCCAGCAGTCCCAGGGTAGCGGGGGCCGGCGTTGGCACAGATACGCAGTATTTT. This sequence joins TRBV6-6 and TRBJ2-3, with 9 positions matching TRBD2. With 5 bases clipped from V and 1 base from J, the junction kept 16 bases outside the gene matches. CDR1 and CDR2 (germline): MNHNY, SVGAGI (reference sequence). The CDR3 spans 19 residues.

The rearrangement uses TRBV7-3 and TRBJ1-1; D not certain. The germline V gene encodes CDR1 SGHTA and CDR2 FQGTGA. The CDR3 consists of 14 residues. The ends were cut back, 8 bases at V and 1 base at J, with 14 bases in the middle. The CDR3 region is CASAFNGGNTEAFF. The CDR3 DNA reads TGTGCCAGCGCCTTTAATGGCGGGAACACTGAAGCTTTCTTT.

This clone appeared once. The CDR3: CASSLPGTGLSEQFF. In DNA form, the CDR3 reads TGTGCCAGCAGCCTCCCGGGGACTGGGCTTAGTGAGCAGTTCTTC. V gene TRBV7-2 combines with J gene TRBJ2-1; maybe TRBD2 (6 bases). Trimming removed 5 bases from V and 9 bases from J, with 20 bases in between. Germline loops: CDR1 SGHTA, CDR2 FQGNSA. The CDR3 loop spans 15 amino acids.

CDR3 protein: CASSISSNGQPQHF. DNA for the CDR3: TGTGCCAGTAGTATTAGTAGCAATGGTCAGCCCCAGCATTTT. The rearrangement joins TRBV19 to TRBJ1-5; D ambiguous. The CDR3 sequence is 14 residues long. Looked up from germline, CDR1 is LNHDA and CDR2 is SQIVND (reference sequence). Trimming shortened V by 3 bases and J by 6 bases, and 12 bases separated the two germline ends.